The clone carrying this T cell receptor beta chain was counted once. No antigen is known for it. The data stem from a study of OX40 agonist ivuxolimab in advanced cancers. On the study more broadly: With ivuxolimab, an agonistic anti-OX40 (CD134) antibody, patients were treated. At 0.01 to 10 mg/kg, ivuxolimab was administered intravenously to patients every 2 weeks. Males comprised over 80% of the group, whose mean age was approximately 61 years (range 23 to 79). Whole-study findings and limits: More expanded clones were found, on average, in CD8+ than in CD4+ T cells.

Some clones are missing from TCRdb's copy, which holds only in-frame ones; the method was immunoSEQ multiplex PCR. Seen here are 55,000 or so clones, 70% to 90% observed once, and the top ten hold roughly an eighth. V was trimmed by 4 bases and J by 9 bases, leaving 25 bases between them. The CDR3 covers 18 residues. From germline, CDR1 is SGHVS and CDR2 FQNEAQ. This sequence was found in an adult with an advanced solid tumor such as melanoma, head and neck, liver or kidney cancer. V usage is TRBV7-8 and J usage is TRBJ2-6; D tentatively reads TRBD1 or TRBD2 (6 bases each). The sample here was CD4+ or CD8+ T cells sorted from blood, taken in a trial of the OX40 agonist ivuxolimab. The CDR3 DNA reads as TGTGCCAGCAGCTCGAGGGGGGCGGCGGAACTGCAGGTCAACGTCCTGACTTTC. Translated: CASSSRGAAELQVNVLTF. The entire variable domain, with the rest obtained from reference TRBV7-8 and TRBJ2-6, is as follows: GAGVSQSPRYKVAKRGQDVALRCDPISGHVSLFWYQQALGQGPEFLTYFQNEAQLDKSGLPSDRFFAERPEGSVSTLKIQRTQQEDSAVYLCASSSRGAAELQVNVLTFGAGSRLTVL.